These 29 T cell receptor beta chains came from one sample sequenced in a study of siplizumab effects on memory and regulatory T cells. Sequenced by immunoSEQ multiplex PCR; TCRdb stores in-frame clones only, minus some. The data contain tens of thousands of clones, approximately 93% of them singletons. The specimen sequenced was CD8+ T cells sorted from blood. These receptors all come from a human donor in good health.

In its sample, this clone ranks as medium-sized. At the DNA level, this CDR3 is encoded by other sequences in the same sample as well. The rearrangement uses TRBV19 and TRBJ1-5; D call uncertain. CDR1 and CDR2 (germline): LNHDA, SQIVND (reference sequence). The V end was cut by 2 bases, the J end by 0 bases, with 5 bases between. CDR3 length equals 14 residues. The CDR3 protein is CASSIQHSNQPQHF. For the CDR3, the DNA is TGTGCCAGTAGTATACAGCATAGCAATCAGCCCCAGCATTTT.

This clone appeared a single time. The same CDR3 is also encoded by other DNA sequences in this sample. This sequence joins TRBV9 and TRBJ2-7; maybe TRBD1 (6 bases). This CDR3 is 14 amino acids long. CDR1 is SGDLS and CDR2 is YYNGEE in the germline V gene. V shed 0 bases and J shed 2 bases, with 9 bases lying between them. The CDR3 nucleotides are TGTGCCAGCAGCGTAGGAGGGGGAGCCTACGAGCAGTACTTC. Amino acid sequence: CASSVGGGAYEQYF.

The chain uses TRBV9 and TRBJ2-1, with D possibly matching TRBD2 (5 bases). The CDR3 extends over 15 amino acids. Germline V gives CDR1 SGDLS, CDR2 YYNGEE. The V end was cut by 4 bases, the J end by 0 bases, with 11 bases between. DNA for the CDR3: TGTGCCAGCAGCCCCTCCGGGATCTCCTACAATGAGCAGTTCTTC. Its protein product is CASSPSGISYNEQFF.

This chain connects TRBV6-1 to TRBJ2-2; tentative D call: TRBD2 (5 bases). Germline V lookup: CDR1 MNHNS, CDR2 SASEGT. V lost 5 bases, J lost 8 bases, and 12 bases lay in between. The CDR3 has 13 amino acids. The chain's CDR3 is CASSMREWGELFF. The CDR3 DNA reads TGTGCCAGCAGTATGAGGGAATGGGGGGAGCTGTTTTTT.

The gene calls are TRBV27 and TRBJ2-2; a weak D match, TRBD1 (7 bases). Trimming left V 5 bases short and J 8 bases short, with 12 bases between. This CDR3 spans 13 amino acids. CDR1 MNHEY and CDR2 SMNVEV come from the germline V gene (reference sequence). The CDR3 DNA reads as TGTGCCAGCAGTCCAGGGGGGTCGGGGGAGCTGTTTTTT. Its translation: CASSPGGSGELFF.

The rearrangement uses TRBV19 and TRBJ2-3; D possibly corresponds to TRBD1 (6 bases). The V end lost 8 bases, the J end lost 7 bases, and 10 bases lay between the germline ends. The CDR3 consists of 11 residues. Germline V gene sequence: CDR1 LNHDA, CDR2 SQIVND (reference sequence). CDR3 coding DNA: TGTGCCAGTGTACAGGGTAATACGCAGTATTTT. It is translated as CASVQGNTQYF.

The rearrangement links TRBV7-2 to TRBJ2-1; D remains ambiguous. Looked up from germline, CDR1 is SGHTA and CDR2 is FQGNSA. This CDR3 is built from 12 residues. The V end was cut by 5 bases, the J end by 10 bases, with 12 bases between. CDR3 protein: CASSHTGHEQFF. DNA for the CDR3: TGTGCCAGCAGCCACACCGGGCACGAGCAGTTCTTC.

The V gene is TRBV27, the J gene TRBJ2-7; 7 bases agree with TRBD2. Germline CDR1 MNHEY, CDR2 SMNVEV (reference sequence). After removal of 5 bases from V and 7 bases from J, the junction contained 8 bases not matched to a gene. This CDR3 is 13 amino acids long. This CDR3 is CASSLAVSGEQYF. In DNA form, the CDR3 reads TGTGCCAGCAGTCTAGCGGTTTCGGGGGAGCAGTACTTC.

In its sample, this clone was seen a few times. This chain joins TRBV2 and TRBJ1-1; D gene uncertain. V was cut by 7 bases and J by 8 bases, with 2 bases left in between. The CDR3 totals 8 residues. The germline V gene encodes CDR1 SNHLY and CDR2 FYNNEI. CDR3 protein: CASTEAFF. The CDR3 DNA reads TGTGCCAGCACCGAAGCTTTCTTT.

The rearrangement links TRBV27 to TRBJ2-1; tentatively, D is TRBD1 (7 bases). The CDR3 loop spans 14 amino acids. CDR1 and CDR2 from the germline V gene are MNHEY and SMNVEV (reference sequence). Deletions cut 5 bases from V and 9 bases from J, with 17 bases between. CDR3 sequence: CASSLLMRDSEQFF. CDR3 DNA sequence: TGTGCCAGCAGTCTTCTTATGCGGGACAGTGAGCAGTTCTTC.

This clone was seen a handful of times. The V call is TRBV30, the J call TRBJ1-1; D not resolved. Germline CDR1 and CDR2: GTSNPN and SVGIG (reference sequence). The CDR3 has 11 amino acids. Trimming pared 8 bases from V and 3 bases from J, leaving 10 bases between. The CDR3 here is CAGWADTEAFF. Here the CDR3 DNA reads TGTGCCGGATGGGCGGACACTGAAGCTTTCTTT.

The chain recombines TRBV29-1 with TRBJ1-2, with D tentatively TRBD1 (6 bases). The CDR3 sequence is 12 residues long. CDR1 and CDR2 (germline): SQVTM, ANQGSEA. Trimming left V 2 bases short and J 6 bases short, with 10 bases between. CDR3: CSVEYREDGYTF. In nucleotides, the CDR3 is TGCAGCGTTGAATACAGGGAAGATGGCTACACCTTC. The full variable domain, its missing parts supplied by reference TRBV29-1 and TRBJ1-2, is SAVISQKPSRDICQRGTSLTIQCQVDSQVTMMFWYRQQPGQSLTLIATANQGSEATYESGFVIDKFPISRPNLTFSTLTVSNMSPEDSSIYLCSVEYREDGYTFGSGTRLTVV.

The chain joins TRBV10-1 to TRBJ2-1, with 8 bases lining up with TRBD2. The ends lost 5 bases at V and 2 bases at J; junction bases unmatched: 8. The CDR3 totals 16 residues. Per germline, CDR1 WNHNN and CDR2 SYGVQD (reference sequence). This chain's CDR3 is CASSPFGREAYNEQFF. In DNA form, the CDR3 reads TGCGCCAGCAGTCCATTCGGGAGGGAGGCCTACAATGAGCAGTTCTTC.

This clone was counted a single time. Here the CDR3 DNA reads TGTGCCAGCGCCTGGGAGTCCGGAAACACCATATATTTT. Translation: CASAWESGNTIYF. The V gene is TRBV27, the J gene TRBJ1-3; unclear D gene. The CDR3 spans 13 residues. V lost 8 bases, J lost 4 bases, and 12 bases lay in between. Germline V gives CDR1 MNHEY, CDR2 SMNVEV (reference sequence).

The chain carries TRBV27 and TRBJ2-1, with TRBD2 as a possible D gene (6 bases). With 3 bases removed from V and 10 bases from J, the gap between germline ends came to 13 bases. The CDR3 loop spans 13 amino acids. CDR1 is MNHEY and CDR2 is SMNVEV in the germline V gene (reference sequence). CDR3 amino acids: CASSFFVRGEQFF. CDR3 nucleotides: TGTGCCAGCAGTTTTTTTGTCCGGGGGGAGCAGTTCTTC.

The rearrangement links TRBV28 to TRBJ2-1; D perhaps matches TRBD2 (6 bases). The CDR3 extends over 14 amino acids. The germline CDR1 and CDR2 sequences are MDHEN and SYDVKM. Trimming left V 2 bases short and J 7 bases short, with 12 bases between. The CDR3 region has the DNA TGTGCCAGCAGTTTACTCGGACTACAAAATGAGCAGTTCTTC. Its translation: CASSLLGLQNEQFF.

This chain joins TRBV28 and TRBJ2-7; D perhaps matches TRBD1 (5 bases). V lost 5 bases to trimming and J lost 3 bases, with 14 bases between them. Looked up from germline, CDR1 is MDHEN and CDR2 is SYDVKM. This CDR3 contains 14 residues. The CDR3 region has the DNA TGTGCCAGCAGTCCCCAGGGATCCTACTACGAGCAGTACTTC. The encoded protein is CASSPQGSYYEQYF. The full variable domain, its missing parts supplied by reference TRBV28 and TRBJ2-7, is DVKVTQSSRYLVKRTGEKVFLECVQDMDHENMFWYRQDPGLGLRLIYFSYDVKMKEKGDIPEGYSVSREKKERFSLILESASTNQTSMYLCASSPQGSYYEQYFGPGTRLTVT.

The V gene is TRBV5-6, the J gene TRBJ2-2, with D uncertain. From germline, CDR1 is SGHDT and CDR2 YYEEEE. The CDR3 is made up of 14 amino acids. V shed 2 bases and J shed 3 bases, with 8 bases lying between them. CDR3 bases: TGTGCCAGCAGCTTTAACCAGTACACCGGGGAGCTGTTTTTT. Its translation is CASSFNQYTGELFF.

The chain carries TRBV19 and TRBJ2-1; D is perhaps TRBD1 or TRBD2 (5 bases each). The germline CDR1 and CDR2 sequences are LNHDA and SQIVND (reference sequence). V lost 4 bases and J 4 bases, leaving 11 bases between the germline ends. The CDR3 length is 14 residues. CDR3 nucleotides: TGTGCCAGTAGTACCCCGGGACGATACAATGAGCAGTTCTTC. Protein product: CASSTPGRYNEQFF.

V usage is TRBV14 and J usage is TRBJ2-5; the match to TRBD2 covers 9 bases. The DNA matches TRBJ2-7 better at its end, which makes the J call doubtful. The germline CDR1 and CDR2 sequences are SGHDN and FVKESK. This CDR3 has 15 residues. The CDR3 bases are TGTGCCAGCAGCCAAGTAATAGCGGGAGACTACGAGCAGTACTTC. Protein: CASSQVIAGDYEQYF.

The genes are TRBV5-5 and TRBJ2-3, with D perhaps TRBD2 (6 bases). Germline CDR1 reads SGHKS; CDR2 reads YYEKEE (reference sequence). V gave up 1 base and J gave up 2 bases, with 11 bases separating them. This CDR3 spans 15 amino acids. CDR3 amino acids: CASSLTSWNTDTQYF. The CDR3 region has the DNA TGTGCCAGCAGCTTGACTAGCTGGAACACAGATACGCAGTATTTT.

For this clone: An end of the junction differs from the germline gene, which may be a read error. V usage is TRBV27 and J usage is TRBJ2-7; 7 bases fit TRBD2. The germline gives CDR1 MNHEY, CDR2 SMNVEV (reference sequence). The CDR3 runs to 17 residues. CDR3 in amino acids: CASSLSRFTGLSSEQYF. CDR3 nucleotide sequence: TGTGCCAGCAGTTTATCGCGGTTCACGGGACTATCCTCCGAGCAGTACTTC.

This rearrangement joins TRBV6-1 to TRBJ2-7, with D maybe TRBD2 (5 bases). The CDR3 consists of 13 residues. Trimming took off 2 bases at V and 4 bases at J, with 9 bases between the two ends. Germline V CDR1 and CDR2: MNHNS, SASEGT. For the CDR3, the DNA is TGTGCCAGCAGTGAACGCGGGTCTTACGAGCAGTACTTC. This encodes CASSERGSYEQYF.

The rearrangement uses TRBV13 and TRBJ1-2, with unresolved D. V lost 0 bases, J lost 2 bases, and 10 bases lay in between. Germline CDR1 and CDR2: PRHDT and FYEKMQ (reference sequence). CDR3 length equals 15 residues. CDR3 bases: TGTGCCAGCAGCTTAGGGGTAGTCATCAACTATGGCTACACCTTC. Translation gives CASSLGVVINYGYTF.

The rearrangement joins TRBV7-9 to TRBJ2-3; 10 bases match TRBD2. Losses at the gene ends were 1 base for V and 2 bases for J; bases not matched to a gene: 6. Germline-derived CDR1 and CDR2 are SEHNR and FQNEAQ (reference sequence). The CDR3 sequence is 17 residues long. The chain's CDR3 is CASSLVGTSDTTDTQYF. The CDR3 DNA is TGTGCCAGCAGCTTAGTCGGGACTAGCGACACCACAGATACGCAGTATTTT. The full variable domain, its missing parts supplied by reference TRBV7-9 and TRBJ2-3, is DTGVSQNPRHKITKRGQNVTFRCDPISEHNRLYWYRQTLGQGPEFLTYFQNEAQLEKSRLLSDRFSAERPKGSFSTLEIQRTEQGDSAMYLCASSLVGTSDTTDTQYFGPGTRLTVL.

CDR3 sequence: CATRGQVDYYEQYF. CDR3 bases: TGTGCCACCAGGGGACAGGTAGATTACTACGAGCAGTACTTC. The rearrangement uses TRBV15 and TRBJ2-7; 8 bases are shared with TRBD1. The CDR3 has 14 residues. V was clipped by 6 bases and J by 3 bases; unmatched bases: 7. The germline V gene encodes CDR1 LNHNV and CDR2 YYDKDF (reference sequence).

This clone was counted once. V is TRBV28 and J is TRBJ1-1; 7 nucleotides match TRBD1. The CDR3 has 15 amino acids. Unmatched junction bases numbered 13, after V lost 6 bases and J lost 6 bases. Germline-derived CDR1 and CDR2 are MDHEN and SYDVKM. The CDR3 loop reads CASSRQGDGIAEAFF. Written as DNA, the CDR3 is TGTGCCAGCAGCCGACAGGGAGATGGAATCGCTGAAGCTTTCTTT.

This clone appeared a single time. CDR3 in amino acids: CARSTGGNYNEQFF. The CDR3 bases are TGCGCGCGATCAACAGGGGGGAACTACAATGAGCAGTTCTTC. The V and J genes are TRBV10-1 and TRBJ2-1; 8 bases align to TRBD1. This CDR3 region has 14 residues. The germline gives CDR1 WNHNN, CDR2 SYGVQD (reference sequence).

V and J are TRBV19 and TRBJ2-5, with D hard to call. There are 15 residues in the CDR3. Trimming left V 3 bases short and J 4 bases short, with 15 bases between. Germline V gives CDR1 LNHDA, CDR2 SQIVND (reference sequence). As DNA, the CDR3 is TGTGCCAGTAGTATTGGGGATGGTTTCCGAGAGACCCAGTACTTC. It encodes CASSIGDGFRETQYF.